One sample yielded the 8 T cell receptor beta chains listed below, sequenced in a study of CD8 T cells in Susac syndrome. RNA, at about 0.45 to 1 ug, was reverse transcribed with random hexamers. MiXCR, run by TCRdb on the immunoSEQ multiplex PCR reads, gives a single entry per CDR3 protein. The sample records approximately 210,000 distinct CDR3 sequences, 94% being singletons. Sequencing used CD4+ T cells from PBMCs. The receptors derive from a human donor with Susac syndrome.

This clonotype was counted once. Written as DNA, the CDR3 is TGTGCCAGCAGCCGACTTTATGGCTACACCTTC. Protein: CASSRLYGYTF. The chain joins TRBV12-3 or TRBV12-4 to TRBJ1-2, with D hard to call. This CDR3 contains 11 residues. The V end lost 6 bases, the J end lost 5 bases, and 7 bases lay between the germline ends.

This sequence joins TRBV4-3 and TRBJ1-2; D perhaps matches TRBD1 (5 bases). CDR3 length: 16 residues. The V end was cut by 3 bases, the J end by 2 bases, with 16 bases between. Per germline, CDR1 LGHNA and CDR2 YSLEER. CDR3 amino acids: CASSQKRGLRNYGYTF. For the CDR3, the DNA is TGCGCCAGCAGCCAGAAGAGGGGACTAAGAAACTATGGCTACACCTTC.

The chain combines TRBV7-9 with TRBJ2-7, with D possibly TRBD1 on 6 matching bases. This CDR3 spans 15 amino acids. V gave up 3 bases and J gave up 2 bases, with 14 bases separating them. In germline, CDR1 is SEHNR, CDR2 FQNEAQ (reference sequence). CDR3 nucleotide sequence: TGTGCCAGCAGCTTTTACGGGACAACTACCTACGAGCAGTACTTC. Protein: CASSFYGTTTYEQYF. Full variable domain (rest looked up from reference TRBV7-9 and TRBJ2-7): DTGVSQNPRHKITKRGQNVTFRCDPISEHNRLYWYRQTLGQGPEFLTYFQNEAQLEKSRLLSDRFSAERPKGSFSTLEIQRTEQGDSAMYLCASSFYGTTTYEQYFGPGTRLTVT.

This chain joins TRBV19 and TRBJ2-4, with D perhaps matching TRBD2 (6 bases). V gave up 6 bases and J gave up 0 bases, with 9 bases separating them. Germline V gene lookup returns CDR1 LNHDA and CDR2 SQIVND (reference sequence). This CDR3 contains 14 residues. The CDR3 protein is CASRPGGAKNIQYF. DNA for the CDR3: TGTGCCAGTAGGCCCGGGGGAGCCAAAAACATTCAGTACTTC.

The rearrangement joins TRBV6-2 or TRBV6-3 to TRBJ2-7; TRBD1 matches at 8 bases. The CDR3 runs 15 residues. The germline V gene has CDR1 MNHEY and CDR2 SVGEGT. The junction had 9 bases not matched to a gene; V was cut back by 6 bases and J by 2 bases. The CDR3 protein is CASRAQGGRTYEQYF. The DNA of the CDR3 is TGTGCCAGCAGGGCACAGGGGGGAAGGACCTACGAGCAGTACTTC.

CDR3 sequence reads: CASNRDTGQPQHF. The CDR3 DNA is TGTGCCAGCAACCGGGACACAGGGCAGCCCCAGCATTTT. V and J are TRBV19 and TRBJ1-5; possibly TRBD1 for D (6 bases). Germline CDR1 is LNHDA and CDR2 is SQIVND (reference sequence). This CDR3 comprises 13 residues. V lost 9 bases to trimming and J lost 7 bases, with 16 bases between them.

This clonotype appeared once. CDR3 coding DNA: TGTGCCAGCAGCTCGACTAGCGGGGGCACCGGGGAGCTGTTTTTT. Its protein is CASSSTSGGTGELFF. The rearrangement joins TRBV7-9 to TRBJ2-2; 12 nucleotides match TRBD2. The ends lost 4 bases at V and 4 bases at J; junction bases unmatched: 1. This CDR3 region has 15 residues. Per the germline V gene, CDR1 is SEHNR and CDR2 is FQNEAQ (reference sequence).

CDR3 sequence reads: CSARPRRGLGFF. The DNA of the CDR3 is TGCAGTGCTAGACCCCGGAGGGGGCTAGGGTTTTTT. The chain has TRBV20-1 and TRBJ1-4; the match to TRBD1 covers 7 bases. Germline lookup yields CDR1 DFQATT and CDR2 SNEGSKA (reference sequence). CDR3 length: 12 amino acids. The V gene end was trimmed by 2 bases and the J gene end by 16 bases; junction bases not matched to a gene: 10.